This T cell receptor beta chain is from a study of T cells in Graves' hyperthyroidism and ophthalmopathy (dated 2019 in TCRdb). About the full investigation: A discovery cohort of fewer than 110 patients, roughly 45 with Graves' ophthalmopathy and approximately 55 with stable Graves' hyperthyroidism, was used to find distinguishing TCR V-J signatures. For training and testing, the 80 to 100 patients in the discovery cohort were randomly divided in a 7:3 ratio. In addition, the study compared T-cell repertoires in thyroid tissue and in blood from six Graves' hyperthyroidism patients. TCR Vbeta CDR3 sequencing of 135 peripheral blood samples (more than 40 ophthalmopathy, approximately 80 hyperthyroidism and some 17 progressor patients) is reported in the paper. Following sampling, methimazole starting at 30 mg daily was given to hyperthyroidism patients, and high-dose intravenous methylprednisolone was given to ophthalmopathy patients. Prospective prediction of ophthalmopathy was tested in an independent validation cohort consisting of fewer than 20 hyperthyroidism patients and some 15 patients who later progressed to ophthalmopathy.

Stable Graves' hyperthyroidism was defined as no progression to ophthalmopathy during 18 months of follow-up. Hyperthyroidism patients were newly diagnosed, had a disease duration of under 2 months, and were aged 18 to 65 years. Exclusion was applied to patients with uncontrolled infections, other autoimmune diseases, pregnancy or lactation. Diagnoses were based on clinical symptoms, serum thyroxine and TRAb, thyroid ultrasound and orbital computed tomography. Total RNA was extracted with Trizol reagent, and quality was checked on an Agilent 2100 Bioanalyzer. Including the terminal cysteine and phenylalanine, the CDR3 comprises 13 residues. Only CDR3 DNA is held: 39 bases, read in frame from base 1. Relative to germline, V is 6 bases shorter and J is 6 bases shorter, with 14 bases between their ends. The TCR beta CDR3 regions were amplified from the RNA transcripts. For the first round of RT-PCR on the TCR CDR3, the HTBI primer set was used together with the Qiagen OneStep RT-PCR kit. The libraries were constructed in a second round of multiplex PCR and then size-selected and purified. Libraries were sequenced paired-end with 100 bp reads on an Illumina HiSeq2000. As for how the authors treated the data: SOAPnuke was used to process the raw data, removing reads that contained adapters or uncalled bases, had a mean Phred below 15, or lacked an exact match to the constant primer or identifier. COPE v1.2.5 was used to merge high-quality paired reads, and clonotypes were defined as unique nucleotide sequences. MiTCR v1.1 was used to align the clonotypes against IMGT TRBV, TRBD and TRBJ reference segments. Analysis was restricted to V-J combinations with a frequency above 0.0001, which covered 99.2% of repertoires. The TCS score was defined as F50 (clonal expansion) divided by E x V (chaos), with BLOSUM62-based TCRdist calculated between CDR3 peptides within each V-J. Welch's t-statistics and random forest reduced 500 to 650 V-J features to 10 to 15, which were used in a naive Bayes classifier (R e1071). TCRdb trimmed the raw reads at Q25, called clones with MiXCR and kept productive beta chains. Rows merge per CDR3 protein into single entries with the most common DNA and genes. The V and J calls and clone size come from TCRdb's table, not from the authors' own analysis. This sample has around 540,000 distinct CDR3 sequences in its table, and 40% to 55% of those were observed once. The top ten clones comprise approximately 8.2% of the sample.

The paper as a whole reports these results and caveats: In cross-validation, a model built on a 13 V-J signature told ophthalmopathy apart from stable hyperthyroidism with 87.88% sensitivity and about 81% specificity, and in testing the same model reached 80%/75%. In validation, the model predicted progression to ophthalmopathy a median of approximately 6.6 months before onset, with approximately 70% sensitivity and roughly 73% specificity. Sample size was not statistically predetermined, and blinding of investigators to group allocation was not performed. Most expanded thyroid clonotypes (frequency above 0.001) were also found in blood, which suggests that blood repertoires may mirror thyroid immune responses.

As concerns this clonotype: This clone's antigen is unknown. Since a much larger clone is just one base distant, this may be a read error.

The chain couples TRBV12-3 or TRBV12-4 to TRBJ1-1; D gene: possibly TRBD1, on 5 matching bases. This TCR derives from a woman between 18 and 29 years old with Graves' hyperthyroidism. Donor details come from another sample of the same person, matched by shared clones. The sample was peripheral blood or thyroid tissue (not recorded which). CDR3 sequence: CASSWGRGAEAFF. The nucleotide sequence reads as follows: TGTGCCAGCAGCTGGGGTAGGGGAGCTGAAGCTTTCTTT.